This T cell receptor (beta chain) was captured in a study of T cells in Graves' hyperthyroidism and ophthalmopathy. The overall study: Pretreatment peripheral blood was obtained at initial diagnosis.

V dropped 5 bases and J dropped 6 bases, with 18 bases sitting between them. The CDR3 is 15 residues long. Study-level findings and limits: Blood shared most expanded thyroid clonotypes above 0.001.

For the diagnoses, clinical symptoms, serum thyroxine and TRAb, thyroid ultrasound and orbital computed tomography were used. This clonotype was seen many times. Its cognate antigen is unknown. The source material, RNA transcripts, was used to amplify TCR beta CDR3 regions. Carried out on the TCR CDR3, a first-round RT-PCR used the HTBI primer set. MiXCR, applied by TCRdb to the multiplex PCR reads, yields one record per CDR3 protein. In the table there are around 240,000 distinct CDR3 sequences, more than 14% of which are singletons. The genes are TRBV12-3 or TRBV12-4 and TRBJ2-3; the D gene could be TRBD1 or TRBD2 (5 bases each). This receptor was obtained from a woman aged 40 to 50 with Graves' hyperthyroidism that later progressed to Graves' ophthalmopathy. The sample consisted of blood. The CDR3: CASSARDHSLDTQYF. The CDR3 DNA is TGTGCCAGCAGTGCGAGGGACCACAGTCTCGATACGCAGTATTTT.